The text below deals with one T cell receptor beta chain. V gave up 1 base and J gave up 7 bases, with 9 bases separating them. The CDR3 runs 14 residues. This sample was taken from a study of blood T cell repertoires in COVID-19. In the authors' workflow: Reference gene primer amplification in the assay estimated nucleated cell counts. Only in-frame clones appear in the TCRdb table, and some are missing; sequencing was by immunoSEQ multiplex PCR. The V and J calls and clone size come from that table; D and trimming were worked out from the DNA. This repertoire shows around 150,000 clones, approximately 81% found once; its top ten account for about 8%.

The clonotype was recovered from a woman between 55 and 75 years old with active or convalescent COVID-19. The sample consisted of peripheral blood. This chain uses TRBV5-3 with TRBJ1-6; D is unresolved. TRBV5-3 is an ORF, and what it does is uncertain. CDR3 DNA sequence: TGTGCCAGAAGCTTGCCCTGGGAGAATTCACCCCTCCACTTT. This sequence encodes CARSLPWENSPLHF.